These 8 T cell receptor beta chains originate from one sample sequenced in a study of metastatic and nonmetastatic thyroid tumors. TCRdb re-called the PCR reads via MiXCR. The repertoire has around 26,000 clones, just under 15% of them found once; the top ten carry 3% to 4%. All patients were untreated before thyroid surgery. The sequencing sample was made of blood. These receptor sequences come from a female donor with papillary thyroid cancer or a benign thyroid nodule (not recorded which). Some clones in this sample may be carry-over from other donors' samples.

In its sample, this clone was seen many times. V is TRBV15 and J is TRBJ2-2; the D is unclear. CDR3 length: 11 residues. CDR1 LNHNV and CDR2 YYDKDF come from the germline V gene (reference sequence). V was shortened by 8 bases and J by 3 bases, with 4 bases between the two germline ends. CDR3: CATGDTGELFF. The CDR3 nucleotides are TGTGCCACCGGTGACACCGGGGAGCTGTTTTTT.

This clone was recorded many times. The chain joins TRBV11-2 to TRBJ2-2; 8 bases line up with TRBD2. The junction had 6 bases not matched to a gene; V was cut back by 2 bases and J by 4 bases. The germline V gene encodes CDR1 SGHAT and CDR2 FQNNGV. This CDR3 has 16 amino acids. For the CDR3, the DNA is TGTGCCAGCAGCTTATATAGGGCGGGGGGCACCGGGGAGCTGTTTTTT. It specifies CASSLYRAGGTGELFF.

Only a few counts were recorded for this clone. A much larger clone lies one base from this, so it may be a read error. The gene calls are TRBV29-1 and TRBJ2-7; 13 bases map to TRBD2. Germline lookup yields CDR1 SQVTM and CDR2 ANQGSEA. Trimming cost V 8 bases and J 0 bases; bases outside gene matches: 7. The CDR3 sequence is 15 residues long. The CDR3 sequence is CSITGTSGISYEQYF. The CDR3 coding sequence is TGCAGCATCACCGGGACTAGCGGGATCTCCTACGAGCAGTACTTC.

In its sample, this clone is medium-sized. At one end the junction does not follow the germline gene, possibly because of a read error. The V gene is TRBV28, the J gene TRBJ2-7, with D hard to call. This CDR3 comprises 14 residues. Germline CDR1 MDHEN, CDR2 SYDVKM. The CDR3 here is CASSLSHSSSEQYF. CDR3 DNA sequence: TGTGCCAGCAGTTTATCTCACAGTTCCTCCGAGCAGTACTTC.

In its sample, this clone ranks as medium-sized (0.01 to 0.1%). The chain combines TRBV20-1 with TRBJ2-7; 8 bases agree with TRBD1. This CDR3 has 15 residues. J lost 2 bases, V lost 4 bases, and 10 bases had no gene match. Germline loops: CDR1 DFQATT, CDR2 SNEGSKA (reference sequence). CDR3 coding DNA: TGCAGTGCTAACCGACGACAGGGGAACCCCTACGAGCAGTACTTC. Protein sequence: CSANRRQGNPYEQYF.

This clone has ten or more counts. The chain recombines TRBV5-1 with TRBJ2-5, with 9 bases identical to TRBD1. This CDR3 has 16 amino acids. V lost 3 bases to trimming and J lost 0 bases; unmatched junction nucleotides: 6. CDR1 SGHRS and CDR2 YFSETQ come from the germline V gene. Here the CDR3 reads CASSWGQGGNQETQYF. CDR3 DNA: TGCGCCAGCAGCTGGGGACAGGGAGGAAACCAAGAGACCCAGTACTTC.

This clone has at least ten counts. The J gene is TRBJ2-6, the V gene TRBV18, with D perhaps TRBD2 (5 bases). CDR1 KGHSH and CDR2 LQKENI come from the germline V gene. The CDR3 runs to 16 residues. Trimming shortened V by 6 bases and J by 2 bases, and 14 bases separated the two germline ends. The CDR3 protein is CASSQVVGAGANVLTF. For the CDR3, the DNA is TGTGCCAGCTCGCAAGTTGTCGGGGCTGGGGCCAACGTCCTGACTTTC.

Regarding this clone: A read error is possible here, since a much larger clone lies one base away. This chain links TRBV29-1 with TRBJ1-1, with no clear D. The V end lost 8 bases, the J end lost 10 bases, and 20 bases lay between the germline ends. The germline V gene has CDR1 SQVTM and CDR2 ANQGSEA. This CDR3 is 12 amino acids long. DNA of the CDR3: TGCAGCACCCAGGCCCCGGACGGCGGAGCTTTCTTT. Its translation: CSTQAPDGGAFF.